The next 25 T cell receptor beta chains were all read from a single sample in a study of T cell repertoires in cytomegalovirus infection. These receptors' targets are unknown. Each CDR3 protein gets one entry after TCRdb re-called the reads with MiXCR. The sample carries under 350,000 distinct CDR3 sequences, 20% to 25% recorded once. The sequencing here drew on cultured PBMCs, taken from culture after CMV antigen stimulation. These receptors were obtained from a human donor in good health (CMV status not recorded). Some clones in this sample may be carry-over from other donors' samples.

This sequence joins TRBV5-6 and TRBJ2-1, with D uncertain. From germline, CDR1 is SGHDT and CDR2 YYEEEE. The CDR3 consists of 12 residues. The V end lost 2 bases, the J end lost 7 bases, and 7 bases lay between the germline ends. The CDR3 bases are TGTGCCAGCAGCTTTATCTGGAATGAGCAGTTCTTC. Residues: CASSFIWNEQFF. The full variable domain, with the rest looked up from reference TRBV5-6 and TRBJ2-1, is DAGVTQSPTHLIKTRGQQVTLRCSPKSGHDTVSWYQQALGQGPQFIFQYYEEEERQRGNFPDRFSGHQFPNYSSELNVNALLLGDSALYLCASSFIWNEQFFGPGTRLTVL.

This clonotype was found a few times. The CDR3 nucleotides are TGTGCCAGTAACAAAAGGGGTCAGAGGGGCTACACCTTC. Translation gives CASNKRGQRGYTF. The chain combines TRBV19 with TRBJ1-2; TRBD1 might be the D (5 bases). Germline V gene sequence: CDR1 LNHDA, CDR2 SQIVND (reference sequence). Trimming pared 7 bases from V and 8 bases from J, leaving 17 bases between. CDR3 length: 13 residues.

This clonotype showed up many times. This chain joins TRBV7-6 and TRBJ2-1; D is undetermined. Germline V gene lookup returns CDR1 SGHVS and CDR2 FNYEAQ. The CDR3 is 12 amino acids. V lost 4 bases to trimming and J lost 7 bases, with 8 bases between them. In DNA, the CDR3 is TGTGCCAGCAGCTCCGATTGGAATGAGCAGTTCTTC. This codes for CASSSDWNEQFF.

This rearrangement joins TRBV19 to TRBJ1-1, with D unresolved. The CDR3 runs 12 residues. The germline V and J ends were trimmed by 6 bases and 4 bases, with 9 bases remaining between them. The germline gives CDR1 LNHDA, CDR2 SQIVND (reference sequence). As DNA, the CDR3 is TGTGCCAGTAGCCAGACTTTCACTGAAGCTTTCTTT. Protein product: CASSQTFTEAFF.

This chain connects TRBV6-6 to TRBJ1-3, with D possibly matching TRBD1 (5 bases). Trimming took 2 bases from V and 2 from J, leaving 10 bases between them. The CDR3 length is 15 residues. Germline V gives CDR1 MNHNY, CDR2 SVGAGI (reference sequence). The CDR3 DNA follows: TGTGCCAGCAGTTACCACTCGACAGCTGGAAACACCATATATTTT. Its translation: CASSYHSTAGNTIYF.

The rearrangement joins TRBV10-2 to TRBJ2-2; a weak D match, TRBD2 (6 bases). The CDR3 is 12 amino acids. Germline CDR1 is WSHSY and CDR2 is SAAADI. The V end lost 6 bases, the J end lost 5 bases, and 7 bases lay between the germline ends. Here the CDR3 reads CASRRGTGELFF. For the CDR3, the DNA is TGCGCCAGCAGGCGGGGAACCGGGGAGCTGTTTTTT.

This chain uses TRBV28 with TRBJ2-7; D is unclear. Trimming removed 5 bases from V and 2 bases from J, with 13 bases in between. CDR1 and CDR2 from the germline V gene are MDHEN and SYDVKM. The CDR3 spans 14 residues. The CDR3 nucleotides are TGTGCCAGCAGTGTACTTGACGGAACCTACGAGCAGTACTTC. Protein: CASSVLDGTYEQYF.

The V gene is TRBV5-1, the J gene TRBJ1-2, with a tentative D call TRBD1 (6 bases). V was trimmed by 5 bases and J by 5 bases, leaving 19 bases between them. Germline V lookup: CDR1 SGHRS, CDR2 YFSETQ. The CDR3 length is 15 residues. The CDR3 DNA sequence: TGCGCCAGCAGTGATGATGGACAGCCCAAATATGGCTACACCTTC. It translates to CASSDDGQPKYGYTF.

This clonotype was counted between two and nine times. The chain links TRBV20-1 to TRBJ2-2, with 10 bases matching TRBD2. V was clipped by 2 bases and J by 0 bases; unmatched bases: 9. The germline CDR1 and CDR2 sequences are DFQATT and SNEGSKA (reference sequence). The length of the CDR3 is 18 residues. This CDR3 is CSARRSSGRHANTGELFF. The CDR3 nucleotides are TGCAGTGCTAGAAGGTCTAGCGGGAGACACGCGAACACCGGGGAGCTGTTTTTT.

Details on this clonotype: This sequence may be a read error, since a much larger clone differs from it by one base. This chain joins TRBV7-8 and TRBJ2-4; D gene unclear. Germline V gives CDR1 SGHVS, CDR2 FQNEAQ. This CDR3 spans 16 amino acids. The V gene lost 0 bases and the J gene lost 3 bases, with 12 bases spanning the gap. CDR3 sequence (DNA): TGTGCCAGCAGCTTAGCCCAGGTGGCGAGCAAAAACATTCAGTACTTC. This gives the protein CASSLAQVASKNIQYF.

This clonotype has just a few counts. V usage is TRBV2 and J usage is TRBJ1-2; D perhaps matches TRBD1 (5 bases). CDR1 is SNHLY and CDR2 is FYNNEI in the germline V gene. The CDR3 totals 12 residues. V lost 7 bases and J lost 4, with 10 bases in between. The CDR3 DNA reads as TGTGCCAGCAACGAGGGGACCTATGGCTACACCTTC. It encodes CASNEGTYGYTF. Combining the CDR3 with reference TRBV2 and TRBJ1-2 gives the whole variable domain EPEVTQTPSHQVTQMGQEVILRCVPISNHLYFYWYRQILGQKVEFLVSFYNNEISEKSEIFDDQFSVERPDGSNFTLKIRSTKLEDSAMYFCASNEGTYGYTFGSGTRLTVV.

J is TRBJ2-3 and V is TRBV4-1; no firm D call. V dropped 2 bases and J dropped 0 bases, with 12 bases sitting between them. The CDR3 totals 16 residues. Germline values: CDR1 MGHRA, CDR2 YSYEKL. This CDR3 reads CASSQRPYPSTDTQYF. CDR3 nucleotide sequence: TGCGCCAGCAGCCAACGGCCATACCCTAGCACAGATACGCAGTATTTT.

This clonotype was seen only once. This sequence joins TRBV2 and TRBJ2-7; D not certain. The germline V gene encodes CDR1 SNHLY and CDR2 FYNNEI. The CDR3 contains 12 residues. V was shortened by 7 bases and J by 0 bases, with 7 bases between the two germline ends. This CDR3 is CASTDNSYEQYF. DNA for the CDR3: TGTGCCAGCACCGACAACTCCTACGAGCAGTACTTC.

This clonotype was counted ten times or more. The chain recombines TRBV6-5 with TRBJ2-7, with D possibly matching TRBD1 (6 bases). The germline V gene encodes CDR1 MNHEY and CDR2 SVGAGI. The CDR3 sequence is 14 residues long. Trimming removed 2 bases at V and 3 bases at J, with 11 bases between. The CDR3 region is CASSYRDIFYEQYF. CDR3 coding DNA: TGTGCCAGCAGTTACCGGGACATTTTCTACGAGCAGTACTTC.

This chain uses TRBV2 with TRBJ2-1, with a weak D call TRBD1 (8 bases). The CDR3 has 12 residues. Germline assignment: CDR1 SNHLY and CDR2 FYNNEI. Between the trimmed V and J ends, which lost 8 bases and 8 bases, there was a span of 13 bases. The CDR3 here is CASLQGGYEQFF. In DNA form, the CDR3 reads TGTGCCAGCCTACAGGGGGGGTATGAGCAGTTCTTC.

This clonotype was found many times. The rearrangement joins TRBV28 to TRBJ1-2; unclear D gene. With 1 base removed from V and 0 bases from J, the gap between germline ends came to 12 bases. The V gene's germline CDR1 is MDHEN and CDR2 SYDVKM. The CDR3 is 16 amino acids. The CDR3 here is CASSLYVGSSNYGYTF. The CDR3 bases are TGTGCCAGCAGTTTATATGTGGGCTCCTCTAACTATGGCTACACCTTC.

The chain carries TRBV19 and TRBJ1-6; D uncertain. V lost 5 bases, J lost 6 bases, and 14 bases lay in between. CDR1 LNHDA and CDR2 SQIVND come from the germline V gene (reference sequence). The CDR3 spans 15 residues. In nucleotides, the CDR3 is TGTGCCAGTAGTCCGTTAGAGGCAGTTAATTCACCCCTCCACTTT. As protein: CASSPLEAVNSPLHF.

This clonotype has only a few counts. Written as DNA, the CDR3 is TGTGCCAGCAGGCACAGGGAAGTAAGGAACACCGGGGAGCTGTTTTTT. This translates into CASRHREVRNTGELFF. The chain joins TRBV7-2 to TRBJ2-2; D perhaps matches TRBD1 (6 bases). The V gene's germline CDR1 is SGHTA and CDR2 FQGNSA. V lost 6 bases to trimming and J lost 1 base, with 15 bases between them. The CDR3 is made up of 16 amino acids. The variable domain in full, with the rest retrieved from reference TRBV7-2 and TRBJ2-2, is GAGVSQSPSNKVTEKGKDVELRCDPISGHTALYWYRQSLGQGLEFLIYFQGNSAPDKSGLPSDRFSAERTGGSVSTLTIQRTQQEDSAVYLCASRHREVRNTGELFFGEGSRLTVL.

This chain links TRBV6-6 with TRBJ2-1; 8 nucleotides agree with TRBD2. Germline CDR1 reads MNHNY; CDR2 reads SVGAGI (reference sequence). The V gene end was trimmed by 0 bases and the J gene end by 8 bases; junction bases not matched to a gene: 15. This CDR3 region has 18 residues. The CDR3 loop is CASSYSNRVAGISHEQFF. The CDR3 DNA is TGTGCCAGCAGTTACTCGAACCGGGTAGCGGGAATTTCCCATGAGCAGTTCTTC.

This chain joins TRBV7-6 and TRBJ1-3; possibly TRBD1 for D (5 bases). Germline V gene data show CDR1 as SGHVS and CDR2 as FNYEAQ. CDR3 length: 16 residues. V lost 1 base, J lost 3 bases, and 13 bases lay in between. Written as DNA, the CDR3 is TGTGCCAGCAGCTTAGTATCCCGGCAGGGTGGAAACACCATATATTTT. It translates to CASSLVSRQGGNTIYF.

This clonotype came up many times. The chain is built from TRBV7-2 and TRBJ2-1; 8 bases map to TRBD2. This CDR3 has 16 amino acids. Germline V gives CDR1 SGHTA, CDR2 FQGNSA. With V trimmed by 1 base and J by 10 bases, 12 bases remained unmatched. CDR3 DNA sequence: TGTGCCAGCAGCTTAGGCCCGGGACCCGAGCGGGGGGAGCAGTTCTTC. It is translated as CASSLGPGPERGEQFF.

Only a few counts were recorded for this clonotype. V gene TRBV24-1 combines with J gene TRBJ1-1, with D perhaps matching TRBD1 (5 bases). Germline values: CDR1 KGHDR, CDR2 SFDVKD. The germline V and J ends were trimmed by 5 bases and 4 bases, with 10 bases remaining between them. The CDR3 sequence is 13 residues long. The CDR3 DNA reads as TGTGCCACCAGTGGGGGGTCTGTCACTGAAGCTTTCTTT. Translation gives CATSGGSVTEAFF.

The V call is TRBV5-1, the J call TRBJ2-2; 11 nucleotides align to TRBD2. V trimming: 4 bases; J trimming: 5 bases; junction bases outside the gene matches: 7. Germline-derived CDR1 and CDR2 are SGHRS and YFSETQ. The CDR3 covers 16 residues. CDR3: CASSLTSGGRTGELFF. CDR3 in DNA: TGCGCCAGCAGCCTTACTAGCGGGGGCAGGACCGGGGAGCTGTTTTTT.

This clonotype was recorded at least ten times. V gene TRBV7-8 combines with J gene TRBJ2-2; D is unclear. Germline V gene sequence: CDR1 SGHVS, CDR2 FQNEAQ. Trimming stripped 2 bases from V and 2 bases from J, with 3 bases between. The CDR3 covers 13 residues. For the CDR3, the DNA is TGTGCCAGCAGCTTATACAACACCGGGGAGCTGTTTTTT. Translating it yields CASSLYNTGELFF.

This clonotype occurred a few times. The rearrangement uses TRBV5-4 and TRBJ1-6, with D tentatively TRBD1 (5 bases). CDR3 size: 14 residues. The germline gives CDR1 SGHNT, CDR2 YYREEE (reference sequence). V dropped 0 bases and J dropped 6 bases, with 7 bases sitting between them. The CDR3, as DNA: TGTGCCAGCAGCTTGGCAGGGAGTAATTCACCCCTCCACTTT. Amino acid sequence: CASSLAGSNSPLHF.